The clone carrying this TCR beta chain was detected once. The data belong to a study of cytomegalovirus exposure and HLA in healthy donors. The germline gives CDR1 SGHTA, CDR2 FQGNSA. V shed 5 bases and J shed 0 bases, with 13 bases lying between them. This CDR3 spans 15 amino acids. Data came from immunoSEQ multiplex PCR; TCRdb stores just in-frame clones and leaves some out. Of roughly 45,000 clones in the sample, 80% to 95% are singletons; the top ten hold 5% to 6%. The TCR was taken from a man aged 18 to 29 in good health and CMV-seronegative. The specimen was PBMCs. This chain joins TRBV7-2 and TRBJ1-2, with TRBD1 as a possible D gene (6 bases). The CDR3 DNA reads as TGTGCCAGCAGCCGTCAGGGACAAACTAACTATGGCTACACCTTC. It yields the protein CASSRQGQTNYGYTF.